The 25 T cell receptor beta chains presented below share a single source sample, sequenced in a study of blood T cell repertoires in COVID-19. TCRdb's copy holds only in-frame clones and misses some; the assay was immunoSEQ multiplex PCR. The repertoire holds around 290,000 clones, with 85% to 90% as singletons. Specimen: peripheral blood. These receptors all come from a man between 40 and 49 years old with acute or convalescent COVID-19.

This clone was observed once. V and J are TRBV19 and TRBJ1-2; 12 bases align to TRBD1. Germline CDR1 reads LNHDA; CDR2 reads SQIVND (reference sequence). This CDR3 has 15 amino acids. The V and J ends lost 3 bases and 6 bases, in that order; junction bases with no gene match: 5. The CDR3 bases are TGTGCCAGTAGTATGGCCGGGACAGGGGGCAATGGCTACACCTTC. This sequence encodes CASSMAGTGGNGYTF.

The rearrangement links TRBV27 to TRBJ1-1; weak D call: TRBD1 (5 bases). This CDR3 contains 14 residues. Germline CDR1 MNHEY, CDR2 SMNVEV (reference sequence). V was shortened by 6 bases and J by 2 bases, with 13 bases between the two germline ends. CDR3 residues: CASRSLGGNTEAFF. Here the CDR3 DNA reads TGTGCCAGCAGGTCCCTGGGGGGAAACACTGAAGCTTTCTTT.

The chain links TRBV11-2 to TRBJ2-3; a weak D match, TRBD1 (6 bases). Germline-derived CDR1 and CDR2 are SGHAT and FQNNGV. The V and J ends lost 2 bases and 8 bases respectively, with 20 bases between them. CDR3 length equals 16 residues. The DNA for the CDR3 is TGTGCCAGCAGCTTAATCTGGGGCAGGGGCAGGAGTACGCAGTATTTT. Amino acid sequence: CASSLIWGRGRSTQYF.

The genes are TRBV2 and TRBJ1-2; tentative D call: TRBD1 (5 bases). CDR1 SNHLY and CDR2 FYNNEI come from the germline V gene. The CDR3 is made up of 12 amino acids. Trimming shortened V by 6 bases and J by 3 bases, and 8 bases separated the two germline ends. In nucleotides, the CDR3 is TGTGCCAGCAGGGGGCGCGACTATGGCTACACCTTC. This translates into CASRGRDYGYTF.

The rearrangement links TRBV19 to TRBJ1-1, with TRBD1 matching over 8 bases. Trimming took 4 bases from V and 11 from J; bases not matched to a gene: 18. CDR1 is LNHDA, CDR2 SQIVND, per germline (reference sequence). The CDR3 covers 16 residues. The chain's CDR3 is CASSRTGWGRLGEAFF. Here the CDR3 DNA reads TGTGCCAGTAGTAGGACAGGGTGGGGTCGACTTGGAGAGGCTTTCTTT.

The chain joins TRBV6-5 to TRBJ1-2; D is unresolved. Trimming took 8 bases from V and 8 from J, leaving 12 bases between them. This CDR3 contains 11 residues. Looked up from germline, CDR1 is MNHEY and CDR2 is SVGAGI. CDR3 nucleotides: TGTGCCAGCCGTTCCCGGTGGGGCTACACCTTC. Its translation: CASRSRWGYTF.

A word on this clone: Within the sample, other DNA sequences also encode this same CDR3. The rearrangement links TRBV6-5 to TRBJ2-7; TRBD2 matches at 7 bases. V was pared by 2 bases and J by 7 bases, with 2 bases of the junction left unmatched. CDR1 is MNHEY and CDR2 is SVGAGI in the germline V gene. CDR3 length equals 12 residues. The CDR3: CASSYRGGEQYF. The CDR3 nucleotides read TGTGCCAGCAGTTACCGCGGGGGTGAGCAGTACTTC.

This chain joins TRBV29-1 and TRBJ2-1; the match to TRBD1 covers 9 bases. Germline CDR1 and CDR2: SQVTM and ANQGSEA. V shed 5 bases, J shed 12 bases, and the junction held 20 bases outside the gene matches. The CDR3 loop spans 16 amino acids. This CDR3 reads CSVQKPGQGSLLGQFF. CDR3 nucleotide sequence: TGCAGCGTTCAAAAACCGGGACAGGGATCTTTACTGGGGCAGTTCTTC.

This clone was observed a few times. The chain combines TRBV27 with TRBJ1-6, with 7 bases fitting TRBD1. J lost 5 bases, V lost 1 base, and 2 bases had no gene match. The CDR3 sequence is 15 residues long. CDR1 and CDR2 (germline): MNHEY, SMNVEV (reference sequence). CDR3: CASSLYRGNNSPLHF. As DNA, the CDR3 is TGTGCCAGCAGTTTATACAGGGGCAATAATTCACCCCTCCACTTT.

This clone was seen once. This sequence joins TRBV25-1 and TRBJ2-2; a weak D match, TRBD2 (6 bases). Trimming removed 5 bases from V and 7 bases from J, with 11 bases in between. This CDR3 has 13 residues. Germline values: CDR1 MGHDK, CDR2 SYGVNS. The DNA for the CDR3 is TGTGCCAGCAGTTCCCCCGGGGGCGGGGAGCTGTTTTTT. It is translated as CASSSPGGGELFF.

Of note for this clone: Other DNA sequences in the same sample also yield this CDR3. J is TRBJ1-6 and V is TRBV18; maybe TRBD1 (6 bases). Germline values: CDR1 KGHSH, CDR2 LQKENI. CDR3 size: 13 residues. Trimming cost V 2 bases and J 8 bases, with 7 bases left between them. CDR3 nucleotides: TGTGCCAGCTCACCAGGGGGCGATTCACCCCTCCACTTT. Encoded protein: CASSPGGDSPLHF.

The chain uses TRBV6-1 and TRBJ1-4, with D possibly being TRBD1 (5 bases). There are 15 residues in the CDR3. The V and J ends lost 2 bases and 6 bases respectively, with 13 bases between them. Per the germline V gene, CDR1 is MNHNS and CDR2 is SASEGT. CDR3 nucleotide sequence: TGTGCCAGCAGTGAAATGGGGCTACAAGATGAAAAACTGTTTTTT. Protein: CASSEMGLQDEKLFF.

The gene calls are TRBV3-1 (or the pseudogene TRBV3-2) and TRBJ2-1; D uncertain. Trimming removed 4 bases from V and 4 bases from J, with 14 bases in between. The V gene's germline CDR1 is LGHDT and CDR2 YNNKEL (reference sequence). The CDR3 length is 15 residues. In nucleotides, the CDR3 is TGTGCCAGCAGCCCATTCACTGGGCCTTACAATGAGCAGTTCTTC. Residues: CASSPFTGPYNEQFF.

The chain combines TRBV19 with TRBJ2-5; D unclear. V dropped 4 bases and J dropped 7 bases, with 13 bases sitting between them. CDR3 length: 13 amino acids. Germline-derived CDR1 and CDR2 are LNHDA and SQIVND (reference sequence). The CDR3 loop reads CASSNQIRGTQYF. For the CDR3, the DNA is TGTGCCAGTAGTAACCAGATAAGAGGGACCCAGTACTTC.

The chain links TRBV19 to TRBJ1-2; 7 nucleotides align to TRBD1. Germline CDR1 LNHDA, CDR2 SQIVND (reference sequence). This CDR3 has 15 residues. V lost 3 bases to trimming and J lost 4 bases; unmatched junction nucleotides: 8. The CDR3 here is CASSMTRGTLYGYTF. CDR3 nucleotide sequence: TGTGCCAGTAGTATGACCAGGGGGACCCTCTATGGCTACACCTTC.

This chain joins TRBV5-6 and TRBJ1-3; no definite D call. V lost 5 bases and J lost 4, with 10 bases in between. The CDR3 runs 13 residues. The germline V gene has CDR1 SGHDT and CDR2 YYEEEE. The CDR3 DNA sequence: TGTGCCAGCAGTTCCCCCATCGGAAACACCATATATTTT. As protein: CASSSPIGNTIYF.

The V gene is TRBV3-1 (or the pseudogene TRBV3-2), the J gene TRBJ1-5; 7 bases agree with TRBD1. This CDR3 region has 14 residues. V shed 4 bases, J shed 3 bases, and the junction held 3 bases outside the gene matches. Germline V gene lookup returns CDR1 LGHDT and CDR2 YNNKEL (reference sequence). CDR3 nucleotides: TGTGCCAGCAGCCGACAGGGAACCAATCAGCCCCAGCATTTT. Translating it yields CASSRQGTNQPQHF.

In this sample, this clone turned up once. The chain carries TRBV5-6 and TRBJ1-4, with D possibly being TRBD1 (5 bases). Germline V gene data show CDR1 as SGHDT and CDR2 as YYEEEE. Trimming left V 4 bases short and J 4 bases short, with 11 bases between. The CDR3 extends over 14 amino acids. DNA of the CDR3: TGTGCCAGCAGCCGGGGGAAGATTAATGAAAAACTGTTTTTT. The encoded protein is CASSRGKINEKLFF.

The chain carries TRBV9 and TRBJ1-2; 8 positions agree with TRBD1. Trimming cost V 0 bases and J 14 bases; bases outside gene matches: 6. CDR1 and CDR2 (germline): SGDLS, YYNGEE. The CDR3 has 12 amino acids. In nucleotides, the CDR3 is TGTGCCAGCAGCGTAGAGCAGGGGGCCCGGACCTTC. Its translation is CASSVEQGARTF.

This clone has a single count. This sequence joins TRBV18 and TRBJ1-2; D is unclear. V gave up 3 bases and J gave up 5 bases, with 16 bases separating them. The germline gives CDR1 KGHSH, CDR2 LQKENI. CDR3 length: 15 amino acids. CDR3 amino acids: CASSPTYGEPYGYTF. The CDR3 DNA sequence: TGTGCCAGCTCACCTACGTACGGAGAACCATATGGCTACACCTTC.

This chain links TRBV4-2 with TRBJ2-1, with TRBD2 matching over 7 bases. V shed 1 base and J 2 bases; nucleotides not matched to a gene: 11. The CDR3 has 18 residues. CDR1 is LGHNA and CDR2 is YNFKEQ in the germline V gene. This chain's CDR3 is CASSQALPRRGTYNEQFF. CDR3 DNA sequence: TGTGCCAGCAGCCAAGCACTTCCGAGGCGGGGGACCTACAATGAGCAGTTCTTC.

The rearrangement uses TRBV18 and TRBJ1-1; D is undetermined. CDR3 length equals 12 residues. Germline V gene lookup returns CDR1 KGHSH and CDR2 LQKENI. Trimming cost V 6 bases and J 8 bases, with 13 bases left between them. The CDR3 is CASSPEGAEAFF. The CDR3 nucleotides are TGTGCCAGCTCCCCCGAGGGCGCAGAAGCTTTCTTT.

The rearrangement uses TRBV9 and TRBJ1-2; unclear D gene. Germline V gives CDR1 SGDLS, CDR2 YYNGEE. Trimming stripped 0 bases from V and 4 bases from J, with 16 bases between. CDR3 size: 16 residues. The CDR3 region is CASSVATREPPYGYTF. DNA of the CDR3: TGTGCCAGCAGCGTAGCTACAAGGGAGCCCCCCTATGGCTACACCTTC.

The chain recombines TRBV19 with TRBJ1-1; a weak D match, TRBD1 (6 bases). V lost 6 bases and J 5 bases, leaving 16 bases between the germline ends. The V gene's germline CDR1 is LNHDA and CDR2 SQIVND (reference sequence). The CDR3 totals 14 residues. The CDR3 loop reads CASSPGHRETEAFF. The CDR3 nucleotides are TGTGCCAGTAGCCCGGGCCACAGGGAGACTGAAGCTTTCTTT.

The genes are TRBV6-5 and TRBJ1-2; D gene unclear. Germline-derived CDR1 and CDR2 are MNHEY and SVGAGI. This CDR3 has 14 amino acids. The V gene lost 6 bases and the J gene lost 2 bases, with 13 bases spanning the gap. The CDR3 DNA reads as TGTGCCAGCAGGCCCCAGGTGATCAACTATGGCTACACCTTC. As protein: CASRPQVINYGYTF.